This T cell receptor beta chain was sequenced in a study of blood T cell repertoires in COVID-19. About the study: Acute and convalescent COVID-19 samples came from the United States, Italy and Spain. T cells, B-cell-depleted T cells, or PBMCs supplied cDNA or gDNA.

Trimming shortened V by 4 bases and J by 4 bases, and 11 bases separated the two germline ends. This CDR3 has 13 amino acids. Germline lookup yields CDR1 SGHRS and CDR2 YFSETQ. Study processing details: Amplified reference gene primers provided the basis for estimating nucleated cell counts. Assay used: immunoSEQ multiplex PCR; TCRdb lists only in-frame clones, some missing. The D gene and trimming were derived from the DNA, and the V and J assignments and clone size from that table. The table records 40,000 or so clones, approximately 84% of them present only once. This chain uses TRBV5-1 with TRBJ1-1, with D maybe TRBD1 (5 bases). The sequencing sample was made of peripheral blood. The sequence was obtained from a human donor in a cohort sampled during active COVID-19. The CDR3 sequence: CASSKSTGTEAFF. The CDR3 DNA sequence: TGCGCCAGCAGCAAGTCTACAGGCACTGAAGCTTTCTTT.